The present T cell receptor beta chain was sequenced within a study of T cells in Graves' hyperthyroidism and ophthalmopathy. The CDR3 regions of TCR beta were amplified from RNA transcripts. With the HTBI primer set, the TCR CDR3 went through a first round of RT-PCR. Using its own MiXCR run on the multiplex PCR reads, TCRdb lists one record per CDR3 protein. The sample carries roughly 700,000 distinct CDR3 sequences, around 15% recorded once. This clonotype occurred many times. With 5 bases clipped from V and 3 bases from J, the junction kept 4 bases outside the gene matches. The CDR3 sequence is 14 residues long. Isolation of PBMCs was performed on about 9.9 ml fresh peripheral blood.

The gene calls are TRBV12-3 or TRBV12-4 and TRBJ2-3, with TRBD2 identical over 8 bases. This receptor was taken from a woman aged 18-29 years with Graves' hyperthyroidism. The sequencing sample was made of blood. The DNA for the CDR3 is TGTGCCAGCAGTCGGACTAGCCTGACAGATACGCAGTATTTT. This gives the protein CASSRTSLTDTQYF.